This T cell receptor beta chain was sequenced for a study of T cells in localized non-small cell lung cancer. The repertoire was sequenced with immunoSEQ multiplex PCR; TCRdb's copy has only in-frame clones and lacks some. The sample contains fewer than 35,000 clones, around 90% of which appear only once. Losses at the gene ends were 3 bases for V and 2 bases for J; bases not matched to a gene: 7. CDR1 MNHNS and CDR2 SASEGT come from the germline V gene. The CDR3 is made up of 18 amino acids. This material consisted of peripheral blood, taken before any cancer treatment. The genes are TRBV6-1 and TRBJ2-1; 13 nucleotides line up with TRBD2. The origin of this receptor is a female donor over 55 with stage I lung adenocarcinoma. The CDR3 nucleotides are TGTGCCAGCAGTGAGAAGAGGACTAGCGGGAGTCCCTACAATGAGCAGTTCTTC. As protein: CASSEKRTSGSPYNEQFF.